This T cell receptor (beta chain) is drawn from a study of control samples from healthy donors and cancer patients. The V gene's germline CDR1 is MNHEY and CDR2 SMNVEV (reference sequence). The V end lost 6 bases, the J end lost 1 base, and 3 bases lay between the germline ends. The CDR3 contains 11 residues. The protocol was immunoSEQ multiplex PCR, while the TCRdb copy is restricted to in-frame clones and leaves out a portion. This table has some 23,000 clones, roughly 85% appearing once. Sequenced sample: PBMCs. The V gene is TRBV27, the J gene TRBJ2-5; D unresolved. The clonotype originates from a man in his sixties with head and neck cancer. CDR3 in amino acids: CASSFQETQYF. The CDR3 nucleotides are TGTGCCAGCAGCTTCCAAGAGACCCAGTACTTC.